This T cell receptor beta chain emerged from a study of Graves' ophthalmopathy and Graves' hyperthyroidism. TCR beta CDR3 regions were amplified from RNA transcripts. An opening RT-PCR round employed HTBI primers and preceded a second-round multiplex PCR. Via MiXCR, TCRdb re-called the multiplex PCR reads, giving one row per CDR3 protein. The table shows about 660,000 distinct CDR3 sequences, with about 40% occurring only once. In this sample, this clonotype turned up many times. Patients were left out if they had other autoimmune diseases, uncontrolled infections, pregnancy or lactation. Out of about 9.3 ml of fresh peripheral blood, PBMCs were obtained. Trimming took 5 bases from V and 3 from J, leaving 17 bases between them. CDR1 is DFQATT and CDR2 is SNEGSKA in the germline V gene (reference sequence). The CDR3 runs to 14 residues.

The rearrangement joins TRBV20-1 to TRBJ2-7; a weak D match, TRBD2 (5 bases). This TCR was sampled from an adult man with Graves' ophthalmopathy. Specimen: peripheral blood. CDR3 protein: CSAEGEGSLYEQYF. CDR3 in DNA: TGCAGTGCTGAGGGTGAGGGCAGCCTCTACGAGCAGTACTTC.